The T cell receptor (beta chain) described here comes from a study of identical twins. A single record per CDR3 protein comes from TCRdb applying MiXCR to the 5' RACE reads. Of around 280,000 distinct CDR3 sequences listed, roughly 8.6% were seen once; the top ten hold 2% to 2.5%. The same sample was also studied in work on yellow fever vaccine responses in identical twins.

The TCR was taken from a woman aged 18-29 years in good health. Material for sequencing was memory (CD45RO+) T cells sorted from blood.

This CDR3 is CASSWGLGVSNQPQHF. CDR3 DNA: TGTGCCAGCAGTTGGGGGCTTGGGGTTAGCAATCAGCCCCAGCATTTT. The rearrangement uses TRBV6-2 or TRBV6-3 and TRBJ1-5; possible D gene TRBD1, 6 bases. There are 16 residues in the CDR3. Germline V lookup: CDR1 MNHEY, CDR2 SVGEGT. V was shortened by 4 bases and J by 0 bases, with 13 bases between the two germline ends.